The clone carrying this TCR beta chain is judged medium-sized. This specimen belongs to a study of tumor-infiltrating lymphocytes in oesophageal squamous cell carcinoma. TCRdb independently ran MiXCR on the PCR reads; one entry per CDR3 protein. The table lists 9,900 or so distinct CDR3 sequences, about 61% of them singletons, with about 33% in the top ten. Germline CDR1 SGHAT, CDR2 FQNNGV. V was pared by 1 base and J by 1 base, with 7 bases between. The CDR3 spans 15 residues. The chain links TRBV11-2 to TRBJ2-2; D ambiguous. The sequence was obtained from a male donor with esophageal squamous cell carcinoma. Sequenced input: esophageal tumor tissue. The CDR3 bases are TGTGCCAGCAGCTTAGGACCAGGGAACACCGGGGAGCTGTTTTTT. It encodes CASSLGPGNTGELFF.